The source of this T cell receptor (beta chain) is a study of tumor and adjacent non-tumor tissue in lung cancer (dated by TCRdb to between 2017 and 2018). General notes on the study: Patients with adenocarcinoma (approximately 11), squamous cell carcinoma (2) and small cell lung cancer (1) were included in the cohort. Over 25 paired specimens, one tumor and one normal lung sample per patient, were profiled by TCRbeta CDR3 sequencing. A total of fewer than 150 million productive TCRbeta reads were generated by sequencing, corresponding to an average of roughly 4 million reads per sample. Bulk TCRbeta repertoires were compared between lung tumor tissue and matched distant non-tumor lung tissue obtained from 15 lung cancer patients. Ages among the approximately 15 patients ranged from about 30 to 80 years, there were ten or so men and 5 women, and disease was at TNM stage I to III. What the authors observed across the whole study: Peripheral blood was not sequenced, so blood TCRbeta repertoires in these lung cancer patients were not examined. With only about 16 patients in the cohort, the authors noted that larger samples and more detailed clinical data are needed. Neither the sequencing platform nor unique molecular identifiers are named or mentioned anywhere in the methods. Significantly higher TCR diversity was found in younger patients, and higher tumor TCR diversity was associated with shorter overall and disease-free survival. Tumor tissue showed significantly higher TCR diversity (inverse Simpson) than normal lung tissue, at around 450 vs 150 (P = 0.0075, Mann-Whitney U test). The top 100 clones made up a significantly larger cumulative share of the repertoire in normal lung than in tumor tissue.

Receptor libraries were prepared by multiplex PCR. TCRdb records Illumina HiSeq 2500 as the sequencer. Following protocols modified from ARM-PCR, the researchers constructed TCRbeta libraries through three rounds of nested PCR with primers (Table S4). Before sequencing, PCR products of 200-500 bp were excised from the gel and purified with the QIAquick gel extraction kit. As for the authors' bioinformatics: Reads were cleaned using Trimmomatic, were merged into complete CDR3 sequences using FLASH, and were assigned to V(D)J germline segments using MiTCR. Clonal diversity was computed as the inverse Simpson's index with VDJtools. In-frame sequences without a premature stop codon were defined as productive reads. TCRdb trimmed the raw reads at Q25, called clones with MiXCR and kept productive beta chains. Identical CDR3 protein sequences are pooled into one entry, listed with their most common genes and DNA. The V and J calls were not made by the authors but by TCRdb's processing. Across this sample there are more than 60,000 distinct CDR3 sequences, with around 74% seen only once. The ten largest clones represent about 12% of the sample.

RNA was isolated from bulk unsorted tissue, and RNA quality was assessed with a NanoDrop ND-1000 and an Agilent 2100. All donors had newly diagnosed lung cancer, had not received prior chemotherapy, and were admitted for thoracic surgery in China between August and November 2014. Anyone who had undergone radiotherapy or chemotherapy before, or who had another cancer at the same time, was left out of the study. Pieces of surgical tissue measuring 1-2 cm3 were kept in RNAlater solution and held at -80 degrees C until needed. Notes on this clonotype: What this receptor recognizes is not known. Its ends do not fully match the called genes, so a read error is possible.

The TCR comes from a woman between 50 and 59 years old with non-small cell lung cancer. The material sequenced was lung tumor tissue.

The CDR3 region has the sequence CTSQGGDSIQPQHF. The bases are TGTACCTCCCAGGGGGGGGATAGCATTCAGCCCCAGCATTTT. This chain joins TRBV6-6 to TRBJ1-5, and TRBD1 matches 7 of the central bases. The CDR3 contains 14 residues, cysteine and phenylalanine counted. The sequence is cut down to CDR3 DNA, 42 bases in frame from base 1. The germline V gene encodes CDR1 MNHNY and CDR2 SVGAGI (reference sequence).